Below, 16 T cell receptor beta chains from the same sample are listed, as sequenced in a study of OX40 agonist ivuxolimab in advanced cancers. TCRdb keeps only in-frame clones here, not all; method: immunoSEQ multiplex PCR. This table holds some 76,000 clones, about 89% found once. Sequencing was performed on CD4+ or CD8+ T cells sorted from blood, taken in a trial of the OX40 agonist ivuxolimab. The receptors derive from an adult with an advanced solid tumor such as melanoma, head and neck, liver or kidney cancer.

This chain connects TRBV30 to TRBJ1-5, with D possibly being TRBD1 (5 bases). Per the germline V gene, CDR1 is GTSNPN and CDR2 is SVGIG (reference sequence). CDR3 length equals 15 residues. V lost 4 bases to trimming and J lost 0 bases, with 13 bases between them. The DNA for the CDR3 is TGTGCCTGGAAAGAGGGACGGCATAGCAATCAGCCCCAGCATTTT. Protein sequence: CAWKEGRHSNQPQHF.

The chain links TRBV11-1 to TRBJ2-6; D is undetermined. The CDR3 extends over 16 amino acids. Trimming removed 4 bases at V and 1 base at J, with 11 bases between. CDR1 SGHAT and CDR2 FQDESV come from the germline V gene (reference sequence). This CDR3 reads CASSSMGFSGANVLTF. The CDR3 nucleotides are TGTGCCAGCAGCTCAATGGGGTTTTCTGGGGCCAACGTCCTGACTTTC.

The J gene is TRBJ1-2, the V gene TRBV9; no definite D call. V shed 4 bases and J shed 8 bases, with 12 bases lying between them. The CDR3 sequence is 12 residues long. The germline V gene has CDR1 SGDLS and CDR2 YYNGEE. CDR3 protein: CASSKNQLGYTF. The CDR3 bases are TGTGCCAGCAGCAAGAACCAATTAGGCTACACCTTC.

The chain links TRBV5-1 to TRBJ1-1; 7 bases map to TRBD1. The CDR3 consists of 16 residues. V gave up 4 bases and J gave up 4 bases; unmatched junction bases: 13. Germline CDR1 is SGHRS and CDR2 is YFSETQ. This chain's CDR3 is CASSPREGARGTEAFF. CDR3 sequence (DNA): TGCGCCAGCAGCCCGCGCGAGGGGGCGCGGGGCACTGAAGCTTTCTTT.

The chain carries TRBV19 and TRBJ2-3, with TRBD2 identical over 10 bases. The germline V gene has CDR1 LNHDA and CDR2 SQIVND (reference sequence). The V gene end was trimmed by 4 bases and the J gene end by 3 bases; junction bases not matched to a gene: 4. CDR3 length: 15 amino acids. The CDR3 region is CASSKAGGVTDTQYF. DNA for the CDR3: TGTGCCAGTAGTAAAGCGGGGGGGGTAACAGATACGCAGTATTTT. Filled out from reference TRBV19 and TRBJ2-3, the complete variable domain reads DGGITQSPKYLFRKEGQNVTLSCEQNLNHDAMYWYRQDPGQGLRLIYYSQIVNDFQKGDIAEGYSVSREKKESFPLTVTSAQKNPTAFYLCASSKAGGVTDTQYFGPGTRLTVL.

This chain links TRBV7-8 with TRBJ2-7, with D perhaps assigned TRBD1 or TRBD2 (5 bases each). The CDR3 covers 11 residues. Looked up from germline, CDR1 is SGHVS and CDR2 is FQNEAQ. Trimming removed 3 bases at V and 6 bases at J, with 6 bases between. Here the CDR3 reads CASSFGTEQYF. Written as DNA, the CDR3 is TGTGCCAGCAGCTTTGGGACCGAGCAGTACTTC. The full variable domain, its missing parts supplied by reference TRBV7-8 and TRBJ2-7, is GAGVSQSPRYKVAKRGQDVALRCDPISGHVSLFWYQQALGQGPEFLTYFQNEAQLDKSGLPSDRFFAERPEGSVSTLKIQRTQQEDSAVYLCASSFGTEQYFGPGTRLTVT.

The chain joins TRBV19 to TRBJ2-1; 7 nucleotides align to TRBD1. The V segment lost 1 base and the J segment 6 bases; nucleotides outside the gene matches: 3. From germline, CDR1 is LNHDA and CDR2 SQIVND (reference sequence). The CDR3 loop spans 14 amino acids. CDR3 loop: CASSIGGQANEQFF. CDR3 in DNA: TGTGCCAGTAGTATAGGTGGACAGGCCAATGAGCAGTTCTTC.

DNA of the CDR3: TGTGCCAGCAGCTTACTGGACAGATATGGCTACACCTTC. Its translation: CASSLLDRYGYTF. The chain is built from TRBV7-8 and TRBJ1-2; maybe TRBD1 (6 bases). Trimming took 2 bases from V and 5 from J, leaving 9 bases between them. The CDR3 runs to 13 residues. Per germline, CDR1 SGHVS and CDR2 FQNEAQ. Full variable domain (rest looked up from reference TRBV7-8 and TRBJ1-2): GAGVSQSPRYKVAKRGQDVALRCDPISGHVSLFWYQQALGQGPEFLTYFQNEAQLDKSGLPSDRFFAERPEGSVSTLKIQRTQQEDSAVYLCASSLLDRYGYTFGSGTRLTVV.

The chain carries TRBV2 and TRBJ2-3; TRBD2 might be the D (5 bases). CDR1 and CDR2 (germline): SNHLY, FYNNEI. V was pared by 8 bases and J by 0 bases, with 12 bases between. CDR3 length equals 14 residues. The CDR3 nucleotides read TGTGCCAGCTACCGACTACCTAGCACAGATACGCAGTATTTT. It yields the protein CASYRLPSTDTQYF. Full variable domain (rest looked up from reference TRBV2 and TRBJ2-3): EPEVTQTPSHQVTQMGQEVILRCVPISNHLYFYWYRQILGQKVEFLVSFYNNEISEKSEIFDDQFSVERPDGSNFTLKIRSTKLEDSAMYFCASYRLPSTDTQYFGPGTRLTVL.

The chain joins TRBV27 to TRBJ1-2; TRBD1 is a possible D gene (6 bases). The V end was cut by 8 bases, the J end by 4 bases, with 17 bases between. Germline loops: CDR1 MNHEY, CDR2 SMNVEV (reference sequence). The CDR3 is 14 residues long. The CDR3 sequence: CASGRTATLYGYTF. CDR3 coding DNA: TGTGCCAGCGGGAGGACAGCCACCCTCTATGGCTACACCTTC.

The V call is TRBV18, the J call TRBJ1-1; 7 positions agree with TRBD1. V lost 2 bases, J lost 4 bases, and 10 bases stayed unmatched. From germline, CDR1 is KGHSH and CDR2 LQKENI. This CDR3 comprises 16 residues. The CDR3 region has the DNA TGTGCCAGCTCACCAGTGGGGACAGAAAGTCCCACTGAAGCTTTCTTT. This encodes CASSPVGTESPTEAFF.

The CDR3 reads CASTTGTANYEQYF. The DNA for the CDR3 is TGCGCCAGCACCACCGGGACAGCAAACTACGAGCAGTACTTC. This chain links TRBV5-1 with TRBJ2-7; 7 bases are shared with TRBD1. Germline V gene data show CDR1 as SGHRS and CDR2 as YFSETQ. The CDR3 covers 14 residues. Trimming at V came to 6 bases and at J to 3 bases, leaving 9 bases not matched to a gene.

This sequence joins TRBV7-2 and TRBJ2-3; D gene ambiguous. V was clipped by 3 bases and J by 4 bases, with 8 bases between them. The CDR3 has 13 residues. Germline loops: CDR1 SGHTA, CDR2 FQGNSA. The CDR3: CASSFSRPDTQYF. CDR3 bases: TGTGCCAGCAGCTTCTCGCGCCCAGATACGCAGTATTTT.

The sample holds one count of this clone. This rearrangement joins TRBV7-9 to TRBJ1-4, with D unresolved. The V gene's germline CDR1 is SEHNR and CDR2 FQNEAQ (reference sequence). V shed 1 base and J shed 1 base, with 1 base lying between them. The CDR3 is 13 amino acids. CDR3 DNA sequence: TGTGCCAGCAGCTTAGAAACTAATGAAAAACTGTTTTTT. It is translated as CASSLETNEKLFF.

The genes are TRBV7-9 and TRBJ1-4; 9 bases match TRBD1. CDR3 length equals 15 residues. V was pared by 3 bases and J by 8 bases, with 7 bases of the junction left unmatched. Germline V gene sequence: CDR1 SEHNR, CDR2 FQNEAQ (reference sequence). CDR3 protein: CASSFPGQGVEKLFF. CDR3 DNA sequence: TGTGCCAGCAGCTTTCCGGGACAGGGAGTCGAAAAACTGTTTTTT.

This clone was observed a few times. J is TRBJ1-2 and V is TRBV9; weak D call: TRBD1 (5 bases). The V end was cut by 3 bases, the J end by 8 bases, with 14 bases between. The CDR3 is made up of 13 amino acids. The germline gives CDR1 SGDLS, CDR2 YYNGEE. CDR3 in DNA: TGTGCCAGCAGCGCCCTCCCCGGGGGAGGCTACACCTTC. Protein product: CASSALPGGGYTF.